This T cell receptor beta chain was identified in a study of shared T cell receptors in the human thymus. Profiled with immunoSEQ multiplex PCR; TCRdb holds only in-frame clones, not every one. This sample carries under 850,000 clones, roughly 90% of them seen once, and the ten largest clones take 0.008% to 0.011%. Germline V gives CDR1 LGHNA, CDR2 YSLEER. The germline V and J ends were trimmed by 2 bases and 9 bases, with 31 bases remaining between them. The CDR3 spans 19 residues. The data also belong to a second study, concerning human thymus T cells. That source adds: Resections from corrective heart surgery provided thymus tissue. Thymic as well as blood repertoires seemed to favor certain V and J genes unevenly. Related research found strongly overlapping thymic repertoires in unrelated individuals.

The sample was thymocytes. The source is a boy less than two years old with a congenital heart defect. The chain couples TRBV4-3 to TRBJ2-5, with D tentatively TRBD1 (5 bases). The CDR3 DNA reads as TGCGCCAGCAGCCAACTTACTATCCACAGGATTCGGTCGCTATCGGCCCAGTACTTC. Translated: CASSQLTIHRIRSLSAQYF.